The T cell receptor (beta chain) under discussion was sequenced for a study of T cells in localized non-small cell lung cancer (TCRdb year 2020). About the study as a whole: Comparing tumors with uninvolved tumor-adjacent lungs, the study looked at the T cell repertoires of fewer than 250 patients with early-stage NSCLC. The mean age of the NSCLC patients was about 64 years, with 130 or so men and about a hundred women. All 230 or so NSCLC patients in the cohort were treatment-naive and had localized lung tumors that were resected. Overall study results and their limits: Of the top 100 tumor clones, a median of roughly 53 were detected in paired uninvolved adjacent lung; approximately 28 were also among that lung's top 100. Because multi-region sequencing of the tumors was not done, intratumor heterogeneity could not be ruled out. Because the study design was exploratory, TCR variables were selected using unadjusted p-values without false-discovery rate correction. Uninvolved tumor-adjacent lung showed the highest T cell clonality, higher than tumor, which suggests more focused antigenic responses in the uninvolved tumor-adjacent lung. Longer overall survival was associated with higher blood T cell density, whereas shorter survival was associated with higher adjacent-lung clonality.

At diagnosis, peripheral blood, uninvolved tumor-adjacent lung and tumor were collected and stored as a combination of fresh-frozen and FFPE material. For TCR repertoire profiling, blood samples were analyzed in the form of peripheral blood mononuclear cells. TCR beta CDR3 regions were sequenced from DNA using the immunoSEQ Assay. The published analysis was carried out like this. To compute T cell density, TCR beta template counts were normalized to usable DNA, which was estimated by amplifying housekeeping genes. Richness was estimated using the preseqR package, with extrapolation to 400,000 templates for PBMC samples and to 120,000 templates for tissue samples. Clonality was defined by subtracting Pielou's evenness from one. Tissue-enriched TCRs were identified through differential abundance testing performed on productive amino-acid clonotypes, with a minimum total count of 5 and an alpha of 0.1. The Jaccard Index and the Morisita Overlap Index were used to measure repertoire overlap between compartments. GLIPH clustered TCR beta CDR3s with public tetramer-defined viral CDR3s; viral motifs required at least three viral sequences plus V-gene enrichment. TCRdb took this table from immuneACCESS and kept in-frame rearrangements with V and J called. Such tables lack part of the clones; where checked against another copy, unresolved V genes explain under half of the gap, and the rest is unexplained. Clone size and the V and J calls come from that table; the DNA yielded D and trimming. The table for this sample lists roughly 50,000 clones; roughly four fifths of them were counted only once. The ten top clones hold 15% to 20% of the sample.

Regarding this clone: The antigen this receptor binds is unknown. Base qualities are not provided; no much larger clone lies one nucleotide away.

The sequence derives from a female donor of 60 years or more with stage II squamous cell lung carcinoma. Sequenced here: peripheral blood, sampled before any cancer treatment.

The CDR3 reads as follows: CATSRTTGLTNEKLFF. The sequence in DNA is TGTGCCACCAGCAGAACTACAGGGTTGACTAATGAAAAACTGTTTTTT. This chain is built from TRBV15 and TRBJ1-4, and possibly TRBD1, on 6 matching bases. V and J are truncated by 2 bases and 2 bases respectively, leaving an intervening sequence of 12 bases. From the germline V gene (reference sequence), CDR1 is LNHNV and CDR2 is YYDKDF. Including the terminal cysteine and phenylalanine, the CDR3 comprises 16 residues. CDR3 DNA only is kept here, 48 bases in frame from base 1.